This T cell receptor (beta chain) was sequenced in a study of blood T cells in healthy people across ages. CDR1 is SGHNT and CDR2 is YENEEA in the germline V gene. Trimming cost V 7 bases and J 8 bases; bases outside gene matches: 14. This CDR3 is built from 15 residues. A second about 6 to 12 cycle PCR used barcoded and J-beta primers. TCRdb processed the 5' RACE reads anew with MiXCR; each CDR3 protein has one entry. This table holds more than 700,000 distinct CDR3 sequences, around half found once. This clonotype was obtained from an elderly man in good health. Sequencing was carried out using blood. The chain has TRBV11-3 and TRBJ2-1, with TRBD2 matching over 7 bases. Written as DNA, the CDR3 is TGTGCCAGCAAACGGGGCGGGAGTCAGGATTATGAGCAGTTCTTC. Encoded protein: CASKRGGSQDYEQFF.